The clone carrying this T cell receptor (beta chain) was picked up a small number of times. No antigen is known for it. Libraries were prepared by immunoSEQ multiplex PCR; TCRdb keeps only in-frame clonotypes and omits some of them. The profile shows about 88,000 clones, approximately 75% of them singletons. The sample originates from a study of radiotherapy plus CTLA-4 blockade in lung cancer. On the study more broadly: For around 18% of patients, objective responses occurred, and roughly 30% had disease control.

The study treated chemo-refractory metastatic non-small-cell lung cancer patients with focal radiation plus ipilimumab CTLA-4 blockade. Study-wide points: Tumor-derived TCR clones expanded in blood after radiotherapy plus ipilimumab.

This CDR3 contains 14 residues. Germline V gives CDR1 SGHDT, CDR2 YYEEEE. V was clipped by 3 bases and J by 6 bases, with 14 bases between them. This TCR was recovered from a human donor with non-small cell lung cancer that progressed on radiotherapy plus ipilimumab. The sequencing here drew on peripheral blood, taken from a patient treated with radiotherapy plus ipilimumab. This sequence joins TRBV5-6 and TRBJ2-3; no firm D call. For the CDR3, the DNA is TGTGCCAGCAGCTATGTCAGGAGTACGGATACGCAGTATTTT. This encodes CASSYVRSTDTQYF.